The rows below give T cell receptor beta chains drawn from one sample of a study of T cells in localized non-small cell lung cancer. This table comes from immunoSEQ multiplex PCR, and its TCRdb copy is limited to in-frame clones, with some not included. The table lists about 2,300 clones, approximately 26% of them singletons. This specimen was lung tumor tissue, taken before any cancer treatment. The receptor set was obtained from a female donor older than 55 with stage I lung adenocarcinoma. The CDR3 runs from the conserved cysteine through the conserved F or W. A D gene is named only where the DNA matches it firmly. Rows give clone size only sometimes, using once, few, many, or a class for an expanded clone.

-,-,TRBV23-1,TRBJ1-2,CASSLEGPYGYTF,TGCGCCAGCAGCTTGGAGGGGCCCTATGGCTACACCTTC
medium-sized,-,TRBV2,TRBJ1-1,CASSLETVTEAFF,TGTGCCAGCAGCCTGGAGACAGTCACTGAAGCTTTCTTT
few,-,TRBV12-5,TRBJ2-7,CASGLWAGIEQYF,TGTGCTAGTGGTTTGTGGGCAGGGATCGAGCAGTACTTC
-,-,TRBV4-1,TRBJ2-7,CASSQGPDRSTYEQYF,TGCGCCAGCAGCCAAGGACCTGACCGTTCAACCTACGAGCAGTACTTC
few,TRBD1,TRBV19,TRBJ1-1,CASSTTGDTEAFF,TGTGCCAGTAGTACGACAGGGGACACTGAAGCTTTCTTT
-,TRBD2,TRBV7-1,TRBJ2-7,CASSLDTSGRIAYEQYF,TGTGCCAGCAGCTTAGACACGAGCGGGAGAATTGCTTACGAGCAGTACTTC
medium-sized,TRBD1,TRBV11-3,TRBJ1-4,CASSLNGQGGTEKLFF,TGTGCCAGCAGCTTAAACGGACAGGGAGGAACTGAAAAACTGTTTTTT
-,TRBD2,TRBV19,TRBJ2-7,CASSISGIESYEQYF,TGTGCCAGTAGTATAAGCGGGATAGAATCCTACGAGCAGTACTTC
few,-,TRBV6-1,TRBJ2-7,CASSEATGQDYEQYF,TGTGCCAGCAGTGAAGCGACGGGGCAGGACTACGAGCAGTACTTC
-,-,TRBV9,TRBJ2-2,CASSERNTGELFF,TGTGCCAGCAGTGAACGGAACACCGGGGAGCTGTTTTTT
-,TRBD2,TRBV10-2,TRBJ2-1,CASSALAGGYNEQFF,TGCGCCAGCAGCGCCCTAGCGGGAGGTTACAATGAGCAGTTCTTC
-,-,TRBV9,TRBJ2-5,CASSATRGETQYF,TGTGCCAGCAGCGCGACTAGGGGAGAGACCCAGTACTTC
once,-,TRBV19,TRBJ2-2,CASSISLNTGELFF,TGTGCCAGTAGTATTTCCCTGAACACCGGGGAGCTGTTTTTT
few,TRBD2,TRBV11-3,TRBJ2-5,CASSLRAGGQETQYF,TGTGCCAGCAGCTTAAGGGCGGGAGGTCAAGAGACCCAGTACTTC
-,-,TRBV19,TRBJ2-5,CASSIDRETQYF,TGTGCCAGTAGTATAGATAGGGAGACCCAGTACTTC
once,-,TRBV25-1,TRBJ1-6,CASSESEGPYEISPLHF,TGTGCCAGCAGTGAATCTGAGGGACCGTACGAGATATCACCCCTCCACTTT
-,TRBD1,TRBV15,TRBJ1-5,CATSRGTGKVYSNQPQHF,TGTGCCACCAGCAGAGGGACAGGGAAAGTCTATAGCAATCAGCCCCAGCATTTT
-,-,TRBV19,TRBJ1-1,CATEGGREEAFF,TGTGCCACCGAGGGGGGCAGGGAGGAAGCTTTCTTT
medium-sized,-,TRBV6-8,TRBJ1-5,CASSDPNQPQHF,TGTGCCAGCAGTGACCCCAATCAGCCCCAGCATTTT
few,-,TRBV15,TRBJ1-3,CATSREMTGNTIYF,TGTGCCACCAGCAGAGAGATGACTGGAAACACCATATATTTT